The next 21 T cell receptor beta chains were all read from a single sample in a study of blood T cell repertoires in COVID-19. Profiling relied on immunoSEQ multiplex PCR, and the TCRdb table lists in-frame clones only, not all of them. This table holds approximately 70,000 clones, about four fifths found once. The sequenced sample consisted of peripheral blood. The receptor source for this set is a woman in her 70s with acute or convalescent COVID-19.

This chain uses TRBV6-1 with TRBJ2-1; D might be TRBD1 (6 bases). V lost 3 bases and J 0 bases, leaving 12 bases between the germline ends. Germline V gene data show CDR1 as MNHNS and CDR2 as SASEGT. The CDR3 extends over 16 amino acids. Here the CDR3 reads CASSEPGAISYNEQFF. The CDR3 DNA reads as TGTGCCAGCAGTGAGCCAGGGGCGATCTCCTACAATGAGCAGTTCTTC.

This clone was picked up one time. This chain joins TRBV27 and TRBJ1-2; D is perhaps TRBD1 (5 bases). The CDR3 consists of 14 residues. Germline V gene lookup returns CDR1 MNHEY and CDR2 SMNVEV (reference sequence). V was shortened by 4 bases and J by 5 bases, with 14 bases between the two germline ends. The CDR3 here is CASSSTLQGYGYTF. The CDR3 region has the DNA TGTGCCAGCAGTTCGACACTCCAGGGATATGGCTACACCTTC.

By its share, this clone is medium-sized. The chain couples TRBV4-1 to TRBJ1-5; TRBD1 matches at 7 bases. The CDR3 extends over 19 amino acids. V lost 0 bases, J lost 4 bases, and 15 bases stayed unmatched. Per germline, CDR1 MGHRA and CDR2 YSYEKL. As DNA, the CDR3 is TGCGCCAGCAGCCAAGATCCAGGACAGGATGGGATTGGGAATCAGCCCCAGCATTTT. Its translation is CASSQDPGQDGIGNQPQHF.

This chain joins TRBV4-2 and TRBJ2-3; 7 bases align to TRBD2. The CDR3 contains 15 residues. V was pared by 1 base and J by 2 bases, with 3 bases of the junction left unmatched. Germline values: CDR1 LGHNA, CDR2 YNFKEQ. CDR3 coding DNA: TGTGCCAGCAGCCAAGGAGCGGGATCCACAGATACGCAGTATTTT. This encodes CASSQGAGSTDTQYF.

As for this clone: The sample contains more than one DNA sequence encoding this CDR3. The chain employs TRBV11-2 and TRBJ1-2; 8 positions agree with TRBD1. J gave up 4 bases and V 4 bases, and 2 bases lay outside the gene matches. Germline assignment: CDR1 SGHAT and CDR2 FQNNGV. This CDR3 is 13 amino acids long. The CDR3 region is CASSSGQGYGYTF. The DNA of the CDR3 is TGTGCCAGCAGCTCAGGACAGGGCTATGGCTACACCTTC.

This clone was observed once. The chain recombines TRBV2 with TRBJ2-7, with 7 bases fitting TRBD1. V gave up 9 bases and J gave up 7 bases; unmatched junction bases: 9. CDR1 SNHLY and CDR2 FYNNEI come from the germline V gene. The CDR3 sequence is 12 residues long. The CDR3 here is CASGQVRGEQYF. The CDR3 region has the DNA TGTGCCAGTGGACAGGTCCGCGGGGAGCAGTACTTC.

The chain links TRBV5-1 to TRBJ1-1; D perhaps matches TRBD1 (5 bases). The CDR3 runs to 13 residues. V lost 5 bases and J 5 bases, leaving 13 bases between the germline ends. The germline V gene encodes CDR1 SGHRS and CDR2 YFSETQ. CDR3 region: CASRLEKGTEAFF. CDR3 nucleotide sequence: TGCGCCAGCAGACTTGAAAAGGGGACTGAAGCTTTCTTT.

V is TRBV7-9 and J is TRBJ1-2; D gene unclear. The CDR3 spans 13 residues. Germline-derived CDR1 and CDR2 are SEHNR and FQNEAQ (reference sequence). Trimming removed 1 base from V and 8 bases from J, with 11 bases in between. CDR3 sequence (DNA): TGTGCCAGCAGCTTAGTCGGGGAGTACGGCTACACCTTC. Translating gives CASSLVGEYGYTF. Full variable domain (outside the CDR3, taken from reference TRBV7-9 and TRBJ1-2): DTGVSQNPRHKITKRGQNVTFRCDPISEHNRLYWYRQTLGQGPEFLTYFQNEAQLEKSRLLSDRFSAERPKGSFSTLEIQRTEQGDSAMYLCASSLVGEYGYTFGSGTRLTVV.

Only a few counts were recorded for this clone. V usage is TRBV9 and J usage is TRBJ2-5; D is possibly TRBD1 (6 bases). The CDR3 runs to 16 residues. With 3 bases removed from V and 0 bases from J, the gap between germline ends came to 15 bases. Germline values: CDR1 SGDLS, CDR2 YYNGEE. The CDR3, as DNA: TGTGCCAGCAGCGCGGGAAGGACAGCCTACCAAGAGACCCAGTACTTC. Translating it yields CASSAGRTAYQETQYF.

The gene calls are TRBV4-2 and TRBJ2-7, with 9 nucleotides matching TRBD2. This CDR3 contains 17 residues. V trimming: 4 bases; J trimming: 3 bases; junction bases outside the gene matches: 13. CDR1 and CDR2 from the germline V gene are LGHNA and YNFKEQ. CDR3 in DNA: TGTGCCAGCAGCCCCACAACACGCAGGACTAGCGTCTACGAGCAGTACTTC. This encodes CASSPTTRRTSVYEQYF.

The rearrangement uses TRBV7-2 and TRBJ1-2; D is uncertain. The germline V gene has CDR1 SGHTA and CDR2 FQGNSA. This CDR3 contains 15 residues. Trimming stripped 2 bases from V and 4 bases from J, with 14 bases between. The CDR3: CASSLPSYGFYGYTF. The CDR3 coding sequence is TGTGCCAGCAGCTTACCATCCTACGGGTTCTATGGCTACACCTTC.

This clone was counted a few times. The chain has TRBV7-9 and TRBJ2-3; TRBD2 aligns across 9 bases. Germline V CDR1 and CDR2: SEHNR, FQNEAQ (reference sequence). Trimming removed 5 bases from V and 3 bases from J; junction bases left unmatched: 15. This CDR3 has 18 amino acids. Here the CDR3 DNA reads TGTGCCAGCAGCCCCGTAATTGGTAGCGGGAGTGGGACAGATACGCAGTATTTT. Residues: CASSPVIGSGSGTDTQYF.

The genes are TRBV19 and TRBJ2-3, with TRBD2 matching 10 bases. Germline V gene data show CDR1 as LNHDA and CDR2 as SQIVND (reference sequence). The trim removed 7 bases at V and 1 base at J, leaving 5 bases unmatched. This CDR3 is 15 amino acids long. CDR3 coding DNA: TGTGCCAGTACTACCGGGACTAGCGGCACAGATACGCAGTATTTT. Translated: CASTTGTSGTDTQYF.

This sequence joins TRBV4-1 and TRBJ2-2; 8 bases are a match to TRBD2. This CDR3 spans 16 amino acids. Germline CDR1 is MGHRA and CDR2 is YSYEKL. The J segment lost 7 bases and the V segment lost 2 bases, leaving 9 bases of the junction unmatched. CDR3 DNA: TGCGCCAGCAGCCAACCCGGGACTAGGGGTGGCGGGGAGCTGTTTTTT. It specifies CASSQPGTRGGGELFF.

The chain links TRBV27 to TRBJ1-5; 8 nucleotides line up with TRBD1. The CDR3 contains 15 residues. Germline V gene data show CDR1 as MNHEY and CDR2 as SMNVEV (reference sequence). The V and J ends lost 10 bases and 0 bases, in that order; junction bases with no gene match: 8. The CDR3 reads CATRQGTGSNQPQHF. The CDR3 DNA reads TGTGCCACTAGACAGGGGACGGGTAGCAATCAGCCCCAGCATTTT.

The chain links TRBV29-1 to TRBJ2-1; 8 bases fit TRBD1. The CDR3 has 15 amino acids. CDR1 is SQVTM and CDR2 is ANQGSEA in the germline V gene. V gave up 2 bases and J gave up 2 bases; unmatched junction bases: 5. In DNA, the CDR3 is TGCAGCGTTGAACCGGCAGGGGGCCCCTACAATGAGCAGTTCTTC. Translated: CSVEPAGGPYNEQFF.

V gene TRBV6-1 combines with J gene TRBJ2-7; 9 nucleotides align to TRBD1. V was pared by 0 bases and J by 5 bases, with 8 bases of the junction left unmatched. The CDR3 spans 16 residues. Per the germline V gene, CDR1 is MNHNS and CDR2 is SASEGT. The DNA of the CDR3 is TGTGCCAGCAGTGAAGCAATCGGACAGGGGAGTAACGAGCAGTACTTC. Translating it yields CASSEAIGQGSNEQYF.

This clone was detected a few times. This rearrangement joins TRBV3-1 (or the pseudogene TRBV3-2) to TRBJ1-5, with D unclear. CDR1 and CDR2 from the germline V gene are LGHDT and YNNKEL (reference sequence). Trimming shortened V by 2 bases and J by 0 bases, and 11 bases separated the two germline ends. The CDR3 totals 16 residues. The CDR3 spells CASSQNQALSNQPQHF. Written as DNA, the CDR3 is TGTGCCAGCAGCCAAAATCAAGCCCTTAGCAATCAGCCCCAGCATTTT.

This clone was seen a single time. The rearrangement uses TRBV12-2 and TRBJ1-2; the table's D call of TRBD1 was not tested on the DNA. TRBV12-2 is classified as a pseudogene. The length of the CDR3 is 17 residues. The CDR3 reads CASRLMRQSWGGYGYTF. The CDR3 nucleotides are TGTGCAAGTCGCTTAATGAGACAGTCATGGGGTGGCTATGGCTACACCTTC.

V gene TRBV12-3 or TRBV12-4 combines with J gene TRBJ1-5, with unresolved D. V lost 6 bases and J lost 10, with 13 bases in between. This CDR3 is 12 amino acids long. The CDR3 protein is CASSLGSGPQHF. The CDR3 DNA reads TGTGCCAGCAGCCTGGGTTCGGGTCCCCAGCATTTT.

The chain uses TRBV19 and TRBJ2-1, with TRBD1 matching over 9 bases. With 6 bases clipped from V and 8 bases from J, the junction kept 8 bases outside the gene matches. Germline V CDR1 and CDR2: LNHDA, SQIVND (reference sequence). The CDR3 covers 14 residues. The CDR3 sequence: CASRPGQGWHEQFF. Here the CDR3 DNA reads TGTGCCAGTAGGCCGGGACAGGGTTGGCATGAGCAGTTCTTC.